This TCR beta chain was sequenced in a study of blood T cells in healthy people across ages. Study-level results: In long-lived donors, naive CD4+ cell counts and diversity exceeded those of aged donors.

For the second PCR, which ran for roughly 6 to 11 cycles, a sample-barcoded 5' primer and a J-beta primer mix were used. TCRdb processed the 5' RACE reads anew with MiXCR; each CDR3 protein has one entry. The sample contains about 1.6 million distinct CDR3 sequences, about 31% of which appear only once. This clonotype was seen more than once but under ten times. Its antigen is unidentified. Germline and junction disagree at one end, which may indicate a read error. CDR3 length: 14 residues. The chain links TRBV12-3 or TRBV12-4 to TRBJ2-5; D perhaps matches TRBD1 (5 bases). Sequencing was performed on blood. The TCR originated in a woman under 40 in good health. CDR3 residues: CASTLKGSQETQYF. CDR3 in DNA: TGTGCCAGCACTTTAAAGGGGTCCCAAGAGACCCAGTACTTC.